This TCR beta chain was recovered during a study of cytotoxic CD8 clonotypes in ibrutinib-treated CLL. As for the study in general: Once patients had received a median roughly 11 months of treatment, range 6 to 36, response samples were obtained. Regarding the study as a whole: Clonality increased with ibrutinib response but returned toward baseline at progression.

For this clone: Its antigen remains unidentified.

The planned depth of sequencing spanned 1 in 200,000 to 1 in 1 million T cells. Sequenced by immunoSEQ multiplex PCR; TCRdb stores in-frame clones only, minus some. The sample holds over 200,000 clones, roughly 73% seen once. Germline V CDR1 and CDR2: SGHRS, YFSETQ. V was pared by 0 bases and J by 1 base, with 10 bases between. The CDR3 spans 15 residues. The chain carries TRBV5-1 and TRBJ1-1; D gene unclear. The TCR comes from a human donor with chronic lymphocytic leukemia. The sequencing used PBMCs, collected after 12 months of ibrutinib treatment. The CDR3 DNA reads as TGCGCCAGCAGCTTGGACTCCCCAGGGAACACTGAAGCTTTCTTT. Translating it yields CASSLDSPGNTEAFF.